This entry describes one TCR beta chain. What antigen it recognizes has not been identified. No clone much larger than this one lies a single base away; base qualities are absent. The receptor library was made with RACE. TCRdb names NextSeq 500 as the instrument used. Library preparation attached unique molecular identifiers to individual cDNA molecules for quantitative, reproducible TCR counting. Each blood RNA sample was used to sequence both TCR alpha and TCR beta chains. Turning to the authors' computational methods: A median of approximately 96,000 TCRs per sample was observed, with a range of about 20,000 to 750,000. The Decombinator software suite was used to annotate V, J and CDR3 in the TCR reads. To make PS versus PT1 abundance plots, every sample was subsampled to the same number of TCRs (28,000). TCRs were defined as expanded if absent before sensitization and observed at least eight times at the 2-week time point. TCRdb reprocessing: public reads trimmed at Q25 with fastp, clones called with MiXCR, in-frame beta chains kept. When rows share a CDR3 protein, they turn into one entry using the most common DNA and genes. The V and J calls follow TCRdb's processing rather than the paper's. This sample comprises about 48,000 distinct CDR3 sequences, 9.9% of them detected only once. About 15% of the sample lies in the top ten.

Taken with the paper, the label for time point translates to: patch test 3, about 24 weeks after DPC sensitization. The sample's treatment or condition label is to be understood as: therapeutic diphenylcyclopropenone sensitization with weekly scalp DPC. At each patch-test visit, blood was drawn before the patch test was applied. Patients were considered eligible if aged 18 to 70, diagnosed with alopecia and deemed suitable for DPC therapy, and patients were excluded if pregnant. Total RNA was extracted from unfractionated whole blood that had been collected in Tempus Blood RNA tubes. The sample comes from a study of human T cells and chemical hapten exposure (dated by TCRdb to about 2021). Study-wide context: For sensitization, 2% DPC in acetone was applied to an approximately 2 cm by approximately 2 cm area of upper inner arm skin. Patient blood was sampled pre-sensitization (week 0) and at 2, 6 and about 24 weeks after DPC sensitization. Blood for TCR sequencing was provided by twenty-nine alopecia patients at one to four time points (pre-sensitization, 2, 6 and 24 weeks). In alopecia patients, the study followed how the peripheral blood TCR repertoire changed in vivo over primary and secondary sensitization to diphenylcyclopropenone (DPC), a hapten. Most of the patients in the cohort were female, and the cohort covered alopecia areata with under or over 50% scalp involvement, alopecia totalis and alopecia universalis. Patch testing was done on the upper back using Finn chambers containing 0.01% DPC, and results were scored after 6 days according to International Contact Dermatitis Research Group standards. Libraries were pooled for sequencing, and variation in per-sample TCR yields was attributed mainly to small differences in library volumes within the pool. Throughout the approximately 26-week study period, patients were also given weekly therapeutic DPC doses on the scalp. Paper-wide results and their limitations: After repeated subsampling, the strength of the expansion versus patch-test correlation and the threshold at which it became significant changed. Alopecia, a presumed autoimmune disease, was present in all patients, so the immune response of the patients might differ from that of healthy individuals. Compared with pre-sensitization or healthy control sets, expanded TCRs formed significantly more large CDR3 similarity clusters, which is consistent with antigen-driven responses. The number of TCRs above 1 in 1000 frequency did not change with DPC sensitization; there was no evidence of global repertoire structure alterations. Patch test score was positively correlated with the number of PT1 expanded TCRs, with significance at thresholds 8, 16 and 32 but not at 4.

This sequence originates from a middle-aged woman with alopecia areata. Some clones in this sample may be carry-over from other donors' samples. This specimen consisted of whole blood, obtained in connection with sensitization to the hapten diphenylcyclopropenone (DPC).

The sequence in DNA is TGCGCCAGCAGCTTGGGGTACGCAGATACGCAGTATTTT. Translated, this is CASSLGYADTQYF. This chain joins TRBV5-1 to TRBJ2-3; confidence is insufficient to name the D gene. The CDR3 goes from the cysteine to the phenylalanine over 13 residues. This entry keeps only the CDR3 DNA: 39 bases, framed from base 1. CDR1 and CDR2, per the germline V gene, are SGHRS and YFSETQ. Trimming takes 0 bases from V and 4 bases from J, and the germline ends sit 6 bases apart.